The clone carrying this T cell receptor (beta chain) has only a few counts. Its antigen is unidentified. The entry originates in a study of response to subunit inactivated influenza vaccine. Notes on the study in general: A suggestion made by the authors is that each seasonal influenza vaccination recruits few new T cells.

Germline CDR1 reads MNHNS; CDR2 reads SASEGT. The V end was cut by 6 bases, the J end by 7 bases, with 10 bases between. The CDR3 totals 12 residues. From the RT-PCR reads, TCRdb called clonotypes with MiXCR, one entry per CDR3 protein. There are roughly 520,000 distinct CDR3 sequences in the sample; 25% occur only once, and about 1.9% lies in the top ten. This chain links TRBV6-1 with TRBJ2-1; D gene uncertain. This material consisted of CD4+ T cells sorted from PBMCs, taken more than 4 days after vaccination. The clonotype was recovered from a man aged 50-60 years who received an inactivated influenza vaccine. CDR3 DNA: TGTGCCAGCAGCCGAGATTGGAATGAGCAGTTCTTC. As protein: CASSRDWNEQFF.